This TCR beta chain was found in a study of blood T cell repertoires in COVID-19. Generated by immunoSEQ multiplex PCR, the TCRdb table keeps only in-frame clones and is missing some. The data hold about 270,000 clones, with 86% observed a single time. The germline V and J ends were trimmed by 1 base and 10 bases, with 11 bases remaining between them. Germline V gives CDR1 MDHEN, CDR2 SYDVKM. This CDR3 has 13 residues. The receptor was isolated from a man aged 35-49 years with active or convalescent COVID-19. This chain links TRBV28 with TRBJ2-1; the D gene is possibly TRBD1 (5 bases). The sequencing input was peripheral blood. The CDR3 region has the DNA TGTGCCAGCAGTTTATCGACAGTTAGAGAGCAGTTCTTC. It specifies CASSLSTVREQFF. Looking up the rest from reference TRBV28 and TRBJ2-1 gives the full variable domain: DVKVTQSSRYLVKRTGEKVFLECVQDMDHENMFWYRQDPGLGLRLIYFSYDVKMKEKGDIPEGYSVSREKKERFSLILESASTNQTSMYLCASSLSTVREQFFGPGTRLTVL.